The text below deals with one T cell receptor beta chain. The junction does not match germline at one end; this may be a read error. The data were obtained in a study of blood T cell repertoires in COVID-19. About the research overall: Sources were T cells, B-cell-depleted T cells, or PBMCs; the material itself was cDNA or gDNA.

Sequenced by immunoSEQ multiplex PCR; TCRdb stores in-frame clones only, minus some. Altogether roughly 200,000 clones are present, around 87% being singletons, with the ten largest covering more than 2%. The CDR3 contains 13 residues. Assignments of participants to cohorts depended upon their own reported clinical history. Two negative PCRs, clearance, or symptom resolution were required of recovered Cohort 3 donors. The TCR comes from a woman aged 25 to 39 who had recovered from COVID-19. Sequenced input: PBMCs or T cells enriched from blood (not recorded which). The chain joins TRBV12-3 or TRBV12-4 to TRBJ1-1; D perhaps matches TRBD1 (5 bases). The CDR3 DNA is TGTGCCAGCCGTTTCCAGGGGAACACTGAAGCTTTCTTT. Its translation is CASRFQGNTEAFF.